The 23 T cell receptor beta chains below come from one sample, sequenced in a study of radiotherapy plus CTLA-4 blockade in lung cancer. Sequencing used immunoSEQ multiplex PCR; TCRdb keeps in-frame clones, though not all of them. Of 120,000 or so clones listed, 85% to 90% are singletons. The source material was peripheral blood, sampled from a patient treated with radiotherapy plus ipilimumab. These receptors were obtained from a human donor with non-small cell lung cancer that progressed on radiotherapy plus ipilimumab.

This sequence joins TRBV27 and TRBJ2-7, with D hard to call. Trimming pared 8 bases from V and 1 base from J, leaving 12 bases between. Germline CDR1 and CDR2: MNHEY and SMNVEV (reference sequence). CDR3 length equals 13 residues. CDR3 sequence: CASGTPPSYEQYF. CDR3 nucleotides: TGTGCCAGCGGAACGCCCCCATCCTACGAGCAGTACTTC.

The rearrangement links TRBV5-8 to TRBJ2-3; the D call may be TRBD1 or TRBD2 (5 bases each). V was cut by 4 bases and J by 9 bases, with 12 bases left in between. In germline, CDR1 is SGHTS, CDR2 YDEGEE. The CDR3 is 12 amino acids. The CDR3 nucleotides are TGTGCCAGCAGCCATCTGGGGGAGACGCAGTATTTT. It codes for CASSHLGETQYF.

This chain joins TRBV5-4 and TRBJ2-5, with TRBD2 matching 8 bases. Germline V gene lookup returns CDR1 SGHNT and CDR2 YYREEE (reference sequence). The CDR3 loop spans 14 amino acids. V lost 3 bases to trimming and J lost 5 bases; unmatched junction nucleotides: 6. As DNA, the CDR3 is TGTGCCAGCAGCTCGGGGGGGGTTTGGGAGACCCAGTACTTC. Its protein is CASSSGGVWETQYF.

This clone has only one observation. In DNA form, the CDR3 reads TGTGCCAGTAGTCTCGAGGGGGCGCGGACCCAGTACTTC. Protein product: CASSLEGARTQYF. The chain links TRBV19 to TRBJ2-5; 7 nucleotides align to TRBD1. J was trimmed by 7 bases and V by 5 bases; bases with no gene match: 7. The CDR3 extends over 13 amino acids. Germline loops: CDR1 LNHDA, CDR2 SQIVND (reference sequence).

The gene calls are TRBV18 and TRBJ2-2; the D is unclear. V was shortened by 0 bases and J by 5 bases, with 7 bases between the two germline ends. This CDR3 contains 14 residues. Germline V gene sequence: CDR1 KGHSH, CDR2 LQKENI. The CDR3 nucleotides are TGTGCCAGCTCACCACCGACCGGAACCGGGGAGCTGTTTTTT. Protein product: CASSPPTGTGELFF.

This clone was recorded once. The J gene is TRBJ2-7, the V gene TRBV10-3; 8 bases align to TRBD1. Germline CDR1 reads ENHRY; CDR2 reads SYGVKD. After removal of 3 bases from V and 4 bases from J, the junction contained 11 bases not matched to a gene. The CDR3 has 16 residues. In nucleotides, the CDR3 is TGTGCCATCAGTGATTCGAGTCAGGGGGCAGGATACGAGCAGTACTTC. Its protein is CAISDSSQGAGYEQYF.

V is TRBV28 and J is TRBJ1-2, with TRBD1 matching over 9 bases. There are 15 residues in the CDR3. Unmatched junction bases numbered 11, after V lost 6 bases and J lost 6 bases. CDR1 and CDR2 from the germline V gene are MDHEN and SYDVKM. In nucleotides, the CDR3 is TGTGCCAGCAGCCCCACAGGGGGCGCGCGGAATGGCTACACCTTC. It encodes CASSPTGGARNGYTF.

The CDR3 DNA is TGTGCCAGCAGCCTAGGACACGGCTTCCCCCCAGATACGCAGTATTTT. It yields the protein CASSLGHGFPPDTQYF. The chain uses TRBV7-2 and TRBJ2-3; D may be TRBD1 (5 bases). The CDR3 has 16 amino acids. Germline assignment: CDR1 SGHTA and CDR2 FQGNSA. V was clipped by 5 bases and J by 4 bases, with 19 bases between them. The complete variable domain, with remaining parts taken from reference TRBV7-2 and TRBJ2-3, reads GAGVSQSPSNKVTEKGKDVELRCDPISGHTALYWYRQSLGQGLEFLIYFQGNSAPDKSGLPSDRFSAERTGGSVSTLTIQRTQQEDSAVYLCASSLGHGFPPDTQYFGPGTRLTVL.

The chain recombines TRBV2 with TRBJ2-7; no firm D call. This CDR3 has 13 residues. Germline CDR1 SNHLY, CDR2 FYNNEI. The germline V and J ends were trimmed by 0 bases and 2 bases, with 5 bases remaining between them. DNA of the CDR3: TGTGCCAGCAGTGAAGCTCGGACCTACGAGCAGTACTTC. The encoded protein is CASSEARTYEQYF.

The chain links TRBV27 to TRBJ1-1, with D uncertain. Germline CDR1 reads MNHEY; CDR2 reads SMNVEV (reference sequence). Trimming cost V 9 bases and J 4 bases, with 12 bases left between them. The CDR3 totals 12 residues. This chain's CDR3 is CASSERSTEAFF. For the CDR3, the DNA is TGTGCCAGTTCCGAGAGGTCCACTGAAGCTTTCTTT.

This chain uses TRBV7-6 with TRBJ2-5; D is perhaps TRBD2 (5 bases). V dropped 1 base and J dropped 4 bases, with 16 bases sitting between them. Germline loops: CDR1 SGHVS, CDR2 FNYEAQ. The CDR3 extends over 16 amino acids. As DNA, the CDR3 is TGTGCCAGCAGCTTAGGAGCGTTTGAGGGCGGAGAGACCCAGTACTTC. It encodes CASSLGAFEGGETQYF. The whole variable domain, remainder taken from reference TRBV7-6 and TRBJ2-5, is GAGVSQSPRYKVTKRGQDVALRCDPISGHVSLYWYRQALGQGPEFLTYFNYEAQQDKSGLPNDRFSAERPEGSISTLTIQRTEQRDSAMYRCASSLGAFEGGETQYFGPGTRLLVL.

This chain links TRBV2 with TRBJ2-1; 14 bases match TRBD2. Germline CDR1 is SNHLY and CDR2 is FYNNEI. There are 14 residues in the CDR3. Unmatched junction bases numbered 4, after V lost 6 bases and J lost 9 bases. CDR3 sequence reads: CASRGTSGRFEQFF. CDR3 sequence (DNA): TGTGCCAGCAGGGGGACTAGCGGGAGATTTGAGCAGTTCTTC.

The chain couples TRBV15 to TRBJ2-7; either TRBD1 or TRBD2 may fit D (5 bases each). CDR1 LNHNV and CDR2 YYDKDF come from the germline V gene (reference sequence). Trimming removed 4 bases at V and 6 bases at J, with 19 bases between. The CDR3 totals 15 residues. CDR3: CATSKYRQLLAEQYF. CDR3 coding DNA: TGTGCCACCAGCAAATACCGACAGCTCCTAGCCGAGCAGTACTTC.

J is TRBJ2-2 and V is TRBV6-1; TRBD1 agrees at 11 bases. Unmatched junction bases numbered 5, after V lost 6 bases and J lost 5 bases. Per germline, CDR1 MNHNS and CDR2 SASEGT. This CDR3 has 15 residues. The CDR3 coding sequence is TGTGCCAGCAGGGTCGGGACAGGGGGGACCGGGGAGCTGTTTTTT. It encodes CASRVGTGGTGELFF.

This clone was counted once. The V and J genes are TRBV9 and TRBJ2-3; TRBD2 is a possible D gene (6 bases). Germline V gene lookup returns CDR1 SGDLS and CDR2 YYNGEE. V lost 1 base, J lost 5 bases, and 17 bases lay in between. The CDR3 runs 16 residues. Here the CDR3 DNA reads TGTGCCAGCAGCGTATTCGCTAGCGAGATGAGAGATACGCAGTATTTT. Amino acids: CASSVFASEMRDTQYF. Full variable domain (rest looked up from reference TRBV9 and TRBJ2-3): DSGVTQTPKHLITATGQRVTLRCSPRSGDLSVYWYQQSLDQGLQFLIQYYNGEERAKGNILERFSAQQFPDLHSELNLSSLELGDSALYFCASSVFASEMRDTQYFGPGTRLTVL.

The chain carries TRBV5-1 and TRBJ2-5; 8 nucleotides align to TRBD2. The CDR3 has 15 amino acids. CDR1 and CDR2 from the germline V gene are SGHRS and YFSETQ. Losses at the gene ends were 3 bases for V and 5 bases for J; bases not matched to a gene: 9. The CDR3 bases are TGCGCCAGCAGCTCGGGACTAGTCAATGGTGAGACCCAGTACTTC. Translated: CASSSGLVNGETQYF.

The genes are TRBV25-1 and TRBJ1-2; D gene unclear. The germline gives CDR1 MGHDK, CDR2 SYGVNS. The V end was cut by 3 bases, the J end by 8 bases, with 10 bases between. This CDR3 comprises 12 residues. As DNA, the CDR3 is TGTGCCAGCAGTGATAGGTTAACGGGCTACACCTTC. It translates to CASSDRLTGYTF.

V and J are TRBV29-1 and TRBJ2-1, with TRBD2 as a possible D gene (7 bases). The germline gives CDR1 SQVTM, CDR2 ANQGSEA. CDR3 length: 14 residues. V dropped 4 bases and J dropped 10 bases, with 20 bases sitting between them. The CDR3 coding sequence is TGCAGCGTTGGGGGACGGGAGGAAGGGGGGGAGCAGTTCTTC. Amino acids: CSVGGREEGGEQFF.

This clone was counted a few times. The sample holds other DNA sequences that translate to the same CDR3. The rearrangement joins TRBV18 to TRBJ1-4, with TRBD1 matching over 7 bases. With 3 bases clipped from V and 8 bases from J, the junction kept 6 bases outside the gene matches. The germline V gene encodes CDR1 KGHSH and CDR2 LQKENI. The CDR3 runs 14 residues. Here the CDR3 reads CASSPTGTNEKLFF. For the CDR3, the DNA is TGTGCCAGCTCACCGACAGGGACCAACGAAAAACTGTTTTTT.

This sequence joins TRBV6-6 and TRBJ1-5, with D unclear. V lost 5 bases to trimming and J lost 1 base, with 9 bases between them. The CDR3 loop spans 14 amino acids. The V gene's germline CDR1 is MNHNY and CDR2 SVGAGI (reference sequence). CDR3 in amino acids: CASSAGFSNQPQHF. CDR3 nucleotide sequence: TGTGCCAGCAGTGCGGGGTTCAGCAATCAGCCCCAGCATTTT.

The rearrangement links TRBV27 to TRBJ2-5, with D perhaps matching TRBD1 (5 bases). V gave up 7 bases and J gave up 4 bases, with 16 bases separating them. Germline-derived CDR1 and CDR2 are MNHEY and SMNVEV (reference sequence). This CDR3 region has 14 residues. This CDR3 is CASTPSGARETQYF. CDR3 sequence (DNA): TGTGCCAGCACCCCAAGTGGGGCCAGAGAGACCCAGTACTTC.

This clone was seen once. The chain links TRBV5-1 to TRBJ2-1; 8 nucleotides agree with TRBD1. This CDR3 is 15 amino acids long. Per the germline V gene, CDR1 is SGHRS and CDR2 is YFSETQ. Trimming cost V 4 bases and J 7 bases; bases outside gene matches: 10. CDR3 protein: CASSIWTGIRNEQFF. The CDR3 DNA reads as TGCGCCAGCAGCATATGGACAGGGATAAGGAATGAGCAGTTCTTC.

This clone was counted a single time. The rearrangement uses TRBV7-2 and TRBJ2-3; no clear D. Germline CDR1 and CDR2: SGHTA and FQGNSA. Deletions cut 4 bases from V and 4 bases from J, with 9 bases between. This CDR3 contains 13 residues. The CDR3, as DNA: TGTGCCAGCAGCTCCGCGAGTGCAGATACGCAGTATTTT. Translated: CASSSASADTQYF.